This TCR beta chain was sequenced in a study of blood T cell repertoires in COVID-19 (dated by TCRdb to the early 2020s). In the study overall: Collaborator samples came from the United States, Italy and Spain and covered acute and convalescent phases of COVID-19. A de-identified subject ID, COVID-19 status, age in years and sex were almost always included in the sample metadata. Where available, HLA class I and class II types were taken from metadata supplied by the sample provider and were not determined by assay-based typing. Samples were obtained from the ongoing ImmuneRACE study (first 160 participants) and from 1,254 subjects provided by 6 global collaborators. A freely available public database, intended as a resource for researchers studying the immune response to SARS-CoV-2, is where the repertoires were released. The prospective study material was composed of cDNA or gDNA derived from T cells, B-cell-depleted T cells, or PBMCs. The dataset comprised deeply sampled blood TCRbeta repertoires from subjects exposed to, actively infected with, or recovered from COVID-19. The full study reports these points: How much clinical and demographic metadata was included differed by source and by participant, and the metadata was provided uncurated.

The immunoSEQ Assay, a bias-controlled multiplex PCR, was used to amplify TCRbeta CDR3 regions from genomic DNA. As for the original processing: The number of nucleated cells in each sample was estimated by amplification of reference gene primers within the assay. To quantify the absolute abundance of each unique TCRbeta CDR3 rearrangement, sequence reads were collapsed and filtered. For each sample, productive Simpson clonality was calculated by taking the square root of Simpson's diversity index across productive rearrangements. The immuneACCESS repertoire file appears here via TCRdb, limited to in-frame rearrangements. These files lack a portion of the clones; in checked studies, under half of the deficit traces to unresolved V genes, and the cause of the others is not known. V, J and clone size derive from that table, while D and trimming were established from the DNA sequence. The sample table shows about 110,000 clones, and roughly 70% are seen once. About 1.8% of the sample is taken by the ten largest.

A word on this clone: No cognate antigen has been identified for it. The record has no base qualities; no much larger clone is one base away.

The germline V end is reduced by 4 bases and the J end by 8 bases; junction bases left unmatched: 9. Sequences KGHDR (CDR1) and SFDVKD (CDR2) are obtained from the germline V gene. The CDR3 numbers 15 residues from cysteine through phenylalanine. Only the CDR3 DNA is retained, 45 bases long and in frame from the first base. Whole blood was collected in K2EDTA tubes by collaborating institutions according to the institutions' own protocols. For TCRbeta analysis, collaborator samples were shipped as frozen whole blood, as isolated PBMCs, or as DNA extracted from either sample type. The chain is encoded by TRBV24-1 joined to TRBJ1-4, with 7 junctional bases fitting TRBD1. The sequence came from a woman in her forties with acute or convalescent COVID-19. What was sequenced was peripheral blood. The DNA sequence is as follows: TGTGCCACCAGTGACCCGCTACGACAGGGCGAAAAACTGTTTTTT. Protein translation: CATSDPLRQGEKLFF.